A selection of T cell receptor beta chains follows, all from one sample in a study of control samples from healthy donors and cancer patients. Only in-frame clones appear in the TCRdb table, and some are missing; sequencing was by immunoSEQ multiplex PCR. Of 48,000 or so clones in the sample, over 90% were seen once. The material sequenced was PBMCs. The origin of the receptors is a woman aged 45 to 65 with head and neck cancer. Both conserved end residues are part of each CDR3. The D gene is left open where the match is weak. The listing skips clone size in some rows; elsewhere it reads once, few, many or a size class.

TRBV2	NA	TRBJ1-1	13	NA	TGTGCCAGCAGTGACGAAAGGACGAGGGAAGCTTTCTTT	CASSDERTREAFF
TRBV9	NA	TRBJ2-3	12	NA	TGTGCCAGCAGCGTAGAGGGAGATACGCAGTATTTT	CASSVEGDTQYF
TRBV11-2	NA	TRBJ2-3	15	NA	TGTGCCAGCAGCTTAGTGGGGCGGTCCCCAGATACGCAGTATTTT	CASSLVGRSPDTQYF
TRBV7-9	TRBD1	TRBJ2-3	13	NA	TGTGCCAGCCGGACAGGGGGCTTAGATACGCAGTATTTT	CASRTGGLDTQYF
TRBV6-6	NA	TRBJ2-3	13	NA	TGTGCCAGCAGTTACTCCGCCGAGGATACGCAGTATTTT	CASSYSAEDTQYF
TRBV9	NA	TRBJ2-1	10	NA	TGTGCCAGCAGCGGAAATGAGCAGTTCTTC	CASSGNEQFF
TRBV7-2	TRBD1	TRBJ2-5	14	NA	TGTGCCAGCAGCTATGACAGGGGCCAAGAGACCCAGTACTTC	CASSYDRGQETQYF
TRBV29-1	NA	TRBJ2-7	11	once	TGCAGCGCCGACCCGGGGGGCAAGCAGTACTTC	CSADPGGKQYF
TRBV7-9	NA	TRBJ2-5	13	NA	TGTGCCAGCAGCTTAGCAGGGGTAGAGACCCAGTACTTC	CASSLAGVETQYF
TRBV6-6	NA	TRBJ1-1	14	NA	TGTGCCGGGAGGAATGACGGAGAGAACACTGAAGCTTTCTTT	CAGRNDGENTEAFF
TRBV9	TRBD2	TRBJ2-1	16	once	TGTGCCAGCAGCGCAGAACTAGCGGGAGGGCCCAATGAGCAGTTCTTC	CASSAELAGGPNEQFF
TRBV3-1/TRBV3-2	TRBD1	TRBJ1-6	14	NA	TGTGCCAGCAGCCGGGACAGGAATAATTCACCCCTCCACTTT	CASSRDRNNSPLHF
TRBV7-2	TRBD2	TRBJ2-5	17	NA	TGTGCCAGCAGCCTTGGGACTAGCGGGAGGGCCGTGGAGACCCAGTACTTC	CASSLGTSGRAVETQYF
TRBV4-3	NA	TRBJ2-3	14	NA	TGCGCCAGCAGCCTGGGAGGAACAGGGGATACGCAGTATTTT	CASSLGGTGDTQYF
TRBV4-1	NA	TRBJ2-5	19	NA	TGCGCCAGCAGCCAAACTGGGGTCGCGGGGGCCTCCCGGGAGGAGACCCAGTACTTC	CASSQTGVAGASREETQYF
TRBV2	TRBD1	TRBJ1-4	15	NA	TGTGCCAGCAGTCGTGACAGGGGGCAGAATGAAAAACTGTTTTTT	CASSRDRGQNEKLFF
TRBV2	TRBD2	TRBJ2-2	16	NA	TGTGCCAGCAGCCCAAACGGGGGGGTACACACCGGGGAGCTGTTTTTT	CASSPNGGVHTGELFF
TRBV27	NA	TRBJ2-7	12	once	TGTGCCAGCAGCCGGGCTCTACGTGAGCAGTACTTC	CASSRALREQYF
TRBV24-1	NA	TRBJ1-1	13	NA	TGTGCCACCCGGGACAAAATGAACACTGAAGCTTTCTTT	CATRDKMNTEAFF
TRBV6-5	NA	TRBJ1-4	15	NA	TGTGCCAGCAGTTATTCTTCAGGGACGGCTGAAAAACTGTTTTTT	CASSYSSGTAEKLFF
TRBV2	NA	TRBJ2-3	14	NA	TGTGCCAGCAGTGAGGGGGCAGTGGGTGATACGCAGTATTTT	CASSEGAVGDTQYF
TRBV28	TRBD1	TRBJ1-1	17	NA	TGTGCCAGCAGTCAACATCCCGGGACAGGGCTAGACACTGAAGCTTTCTTT	CASSQHPGTGLDTEAFF
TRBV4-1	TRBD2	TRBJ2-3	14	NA	TGCGCCAGCAGTCCTAGCGGGAATGCAGATACGCAGTATTTT	CASSPSGNADTQYF
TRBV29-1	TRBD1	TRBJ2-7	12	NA	TGCAGCGGCCGGGACAGGGGATACGAGCAGTACTTC	CSGRDRGYEQYF
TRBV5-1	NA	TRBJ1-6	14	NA	TGCGCCAGCAGCGCCAGGACGGAGAATTCACCCCTCCACTTT	CASSARTENSPLHF
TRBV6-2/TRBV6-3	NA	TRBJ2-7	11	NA	TGTGCCAGCAGTTCCGGGAGTAAGCAGTACTTC	CASSSGSKQYF
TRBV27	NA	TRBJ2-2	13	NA	TGTGCCAGCTCCTGGAGGACAGCCGGGGAGCTGTTTTTT	CASSWRTAGELFF
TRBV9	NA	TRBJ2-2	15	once	TGTGCCAGCAGCGTAGCGGGGGCTAACACCGGGGAGCTGTTTTTT	CASSVAGANTGELFF
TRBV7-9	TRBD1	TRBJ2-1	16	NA	TGTGCCAGCAGCCCCCCGGGACAGAAGAATCACAATGAGCAGTTCTTC	CASSPPGQKNHNEQFF
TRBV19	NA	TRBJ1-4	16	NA	TGTGCCAGTAGTCCTTTGGGCTCTGCAACTAATGAAAAACTGTTTTTT	CASSPLGSATNEKLFF
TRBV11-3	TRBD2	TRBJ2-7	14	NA	TGTGCCAGCAGCGAGACTAGCGGGAGTGGGTCGCAGTACTTC	CASSETSGSGSQYF
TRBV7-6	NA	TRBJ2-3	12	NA	TGTGCCAGCAGCTCCAGGGGAGATACGCAGTATTTT	CASSSRGDTQYF
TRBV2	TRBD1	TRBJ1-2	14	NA	TGTGCCAGCAGCCTCAGGGGGCTGGACTATGGCTACACCTTC	CASSLRGLDYGYTF
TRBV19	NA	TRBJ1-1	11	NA	TGTGCCAGTAGTATAGGGGGTGAAGCTTTCTTT	CASSIGGEAFF
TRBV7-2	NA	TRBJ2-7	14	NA	TGTGCCAGCAGCTTAAGTGGGGGGGCATACGAGCAGTACTTC	CASSLSGGAYEQYF
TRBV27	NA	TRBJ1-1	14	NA	TGTGCCAGCAGACTACAGCTACTGAACACTGAAGCTTTCTTT	CASRLQLLNTEAFF
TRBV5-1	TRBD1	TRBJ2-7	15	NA	TGCGCCAGCAGCCCGGGGACAGCCGGCTCCTACGAGCAGTACTTC	CASSPGTAGSYEQYF
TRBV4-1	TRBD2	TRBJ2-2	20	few	TGCGCCAGCAGCCAAGATCCAGGGCTAGCGGGGGGGCCAAACACCGGGGAGCTGTTTTTT	CASSQDPGLAGGPNTGELFF
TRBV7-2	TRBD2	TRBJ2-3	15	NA	TGTGCCAGCAGCGTTAGCGGGACTAGCACAGATACGCAGTATTTT	CASSVSGTSTDTQYF
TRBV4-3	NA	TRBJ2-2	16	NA	TGCGCCAGCAGCCAAGAGGGGGGTCGGGGCACCGGGGAGCTGTTTTTT	CASSQEGGRGTGELFF
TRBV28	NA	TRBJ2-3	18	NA	TGTGCCAGCAGTGACACTAGCTGGACCAAAGCCGCGGCGGATACGCAGTATTTT	CASSDTSWTKAAADTQYF
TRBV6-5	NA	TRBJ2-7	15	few	TGTGCCAGCACTCTCCAAACCGGCAGTTCCTACGAGCAGTACTTC	CASTLQTGSSYEQYF
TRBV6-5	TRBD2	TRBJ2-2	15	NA	TGTGCCAGCAGTCAACTAGCGCTGAACACCGGGGAGCTGTTTTTT	CASSQLALNTGELFF
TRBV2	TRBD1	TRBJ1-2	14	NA	TGTGCCAGCAACCCGACAGGGACCAACTATGGCTACACCTTC	CASNPTGTNYGYTF
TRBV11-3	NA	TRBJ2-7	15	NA	TGTGCCAGCAGCTTCCGAGGGGGACCCTCCTACGAGCAGTACTTC	CASSFRGGPSYEQYF
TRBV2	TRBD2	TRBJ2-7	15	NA	TGTGCCAGCAGGGTCCTTAGCGGGGGGGCAGTCGAGCAGTACTTC	CASRVLSGGAVEQYF
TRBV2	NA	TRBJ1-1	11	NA	TGTGCCAGCATCTCGATGAGTCAAGCTTTCTTT	CASISMSQAFF
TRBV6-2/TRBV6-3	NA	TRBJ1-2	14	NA	TGTGCCAGCAGTTCGAGAGGGGGATACTATGGCTACACCTTC	CASSSRGGYYGYTF
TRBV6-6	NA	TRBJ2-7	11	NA	TGTGCCAGCAGTTTTGGGGAGGAGCAGTACTTC	CASSFGEEQYF
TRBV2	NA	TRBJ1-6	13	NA	TGTGCCAGCAGTGAAGGTCGGGGAGCACCCCTCCACTTT	CASSEGRGAPLHF
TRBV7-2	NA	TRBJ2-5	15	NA	TGTGCCAGCAGCTTAGTCGGAAGGGAGTGGGAGACCCAGTACTTC	CASSLVGREWETQYF
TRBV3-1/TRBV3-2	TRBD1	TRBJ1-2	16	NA	TGTGCCAGCAGCCAATCAGGACAGGGGGGACTGAGGGGCTACACCTTC	CASSQSGQGGLRGYTF
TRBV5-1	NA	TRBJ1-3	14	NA	TGCGCCAGCAGCCCACGGGGGCATGGAAACACCATATATTTT	CASSPRGHGNTIYF
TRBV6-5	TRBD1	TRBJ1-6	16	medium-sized	TGTGCCAGCAGTTACTCCGGGAGGACAGGGGGTTCACCCCTCCACTTT	CASSYSGRTGGSPLHF